These 21 T cell receptor beta chains originate from one sample sequenced in a study of immune evolution from preneoplasia to lung adenocarcinoma. Here immunoSEQ multiplex PCR was the method, and the copy in TCRdb shows in-frame clones only, minus some. Of approximately 9,600 clones listed, 70% to 85% are singletons. The material sequenced was FFPE lung adenocarcinoma in situ tissue. The receptors were gathered from a person aged 55-80 years with lung adenocarcinoma.

In this sample, this clone turned up a few times. V is TRBV7-3 and J is TRBJ1-2; 8 bases agree with TRBD1. The junction had 8 bases not matched to a gene; V was cut back by 1 base and J by 1 base. CDR3 size: 17 residues. CDR1 and CDR2 (germline): SGHTA, FQGTGA. The chain's CDR3 is CASSLSVGTGGNYGYTF. The CDR3 region has the DNA TGTGCCAGCAGCTTAAGTGTAGGGACAGGCGGTAACTATGGCTACACCTTC. Variable domain in full (rest from reference TRBV7-3 and TRBJ1-2): GAGVSQTPSNKVTEKGKYVELRCDPISGHTALYWYRQSLGQGPEFLIYFQGTGAADDSGLPNDRFFAVRPEGSVSTLKIQRTERGDSAVYLCASSLSVGTGGNYGYTFGSGTRLTVV.

This chain links TRBV6-1 with TRBJ2-6, with D unclear. Trimming pared 6 bases from V and 0 bases from J, leaving 9 bases between. The CDR3 has 15 residues. Per the germline V gene, CDR1 is MNHNS and CDR2 is SASEGT. The CDR3 nucleotides are TGTGCCAGCAGCCTGAAGAGCTCTGGGGCCAACGTCCTGACTTTC. Amino acid sequence: CASSLKSSGANVLTF.

The chain couples TRBV4-1 to TRBJ2-4; 8 bases are a match to TRBD2. The CDR3 totals 18 residues. V dropped 3 bases and J dropped 0; count of bases not matched to a gene: 10. Germline CDR1 is MGHRA and CDR2 is YSYEKL. The CDR3 region has the DNA TGCGCCAGCAGCCATCCCAGGACTAGCAATGTAGCCAAAAACATTCAGTACTTC. Its translation: CASSHPRTSNVAKNIQYF.

The chain employs TRBV10-2 and TRBJ2-3, with D possibly TRBD2 on 6 matching bases. Germline values: CDR1 WSHSY, CDR2 SAAADI. V was cut by 3 bases and J by 1 base, with 11 bases left in between. The CDR3 spans 15 residues. CDR3 sequence: CASSEMEGGTDTQYF. The CDR3, as DNA: TGCGCCAGCAGTGAAATGGAGGGAGGCACAGATACGCAGTATTTT.

CDR3 sequence reads: CASQRDGGHTEAFF. The CDR3 bases are TGTGCCAGCCAGCGGGACGGGGGCCACACTGAAGCTTTCTTT. The V and J genes are TRBV6-1 and TRBJ1-1; possible D gene TRBD1, 6 bases. The CDR3 length is 14 residues. V was cut by 8 bases and J by 3 bases, with 16 bases left in between. The germline CDR1 and CDR2 sequences are MNHNS and SASEGT.

J is TRBJ1-1 and V is TRBV6-5, with 7 positions matching TRBD1. The CDR3 totals 15 residues. V lost 6 bases and J lost 0; bases outside the gene matches: 7. The germline V gene encodes CDR1 MNHEY and CDR2 SVGAGI. In nucleotides, the CDR3 is TGTGCCAGCAGACCCCGGGGACAGTTGAACACTGAAGCTTTCTTT. It specifies CASRPRGQLNTEAFF.

The genes are TRBV5-1 and TRBJ1-2, with 9 bases lining up with TRBD1. Trimming at V came to 2 bases and at J to 8 bases, leaving 7 bases not matched to a gene. The CDR3 is 14 residues long. Germline assignment: CDR1 SGHRS and CDR2 YFSETQ. In nucleotides, the CDR3 is TGCGCCAGCAGCTTACGGACAGGGGATGGGGGCTACACCTTC. It is translated as CASSLRTGDGGYTF.

The chain recombines TRBV6-1 with TRBJ2-5; D not certain. V was clipped by 5 bases and J by 0 bases, with 10 bases between them. This CDR3 is 14 amino acids long. CDR1 and CDR2 from the germline V gene are MNHNS and SASEGT. The CDR3 region is CASSNWANQETQYF. Here the CDR3 DNA reads TGTGCCAGCAGTAATTGGGCCAACCAAGAGACCCAGTACTTC.

V and J are TRBV19 and TRBJ1-5; D is perhaps TRBD1 (6 bases). V lost 5 bases to trimming and J lost 0 bases, with 14 bases between them. From germline, CDR1 is LNHDA and CDR2 SQIVND (reference sequence). The CDR3 covers 16 residues. CDR3 in DNA: TGTGCCAGTAGTTTCGACAGGAGTCTTAGCAATCAGCCCCAGCATTTT. Amino acid sequence: CASSFDRSLSNQPQHF.

The rearrangement joins TRBV6-5 to TRBJ1-2; maybe TRBD1 (5 bases). Trimming pared 6 bases from V and 8 bases from J, leaving 10 bases between. The CDR3 sequence is 11 residues long. Germline V gene data show CDR1 as MNHEY and CDR2 as SVGAGI. The CDR3 DNA follows: TGTGCCAGCAGATTCCGGGGGGGCTACACCTTC. Translating it yields CASRFRGGYTF.

The V and J genes are TRBV5-4 and TRBJ1-4, with D unclear. V was trimmed by 0 bases and J by 0 bases, leaving 6 bases between them. The CDR3 length is 15 residues. The germline CDR1 and CDR2 sequences are SGHNT and YYREEE (reference sequence). CDR3 residues: CASSLGFATNEKLFF. The CDR3 coding sequence is TGTGCCAGCAGCTTGGGATTTGCAACTAATGAAAAACTGTTTTTT.

The gene calls are TRBV19 and TRBJ2-3; D uncertain. Germline values: CDR1 LNHDA, CDR2 SQIVND (reference sequence). The CDR3 contains 12 residues. V was shortened by 10 bases and J by 2 bases, with 10 bases between the two germline ends. The CDR3 protein is CATEGSTDTQYF. CDR3 nucleotides: TGTGCCACGGAAGGTTCCACAGATACGCAGTATTTT.

The V gene is TRBV7-9, the J gene TRBJ2-7, with D possibly being TRBD2 (6 bases). Germline values: CDR1 SEHNR, CDR2 FQNEAQ (reference sequence). CDR3 length: 15 residues. Trimming removed 5 bases from V and 4 bases from J, with 18 bases in between. The CDR3 region is CASSDAGTPPYEQYF. CDR3 DNA sequence: TGTGCCAGCAGCGACGCCGGGACTCCCCCGTACGAGCAGTACTTC.

V and J are TRBV19 and TRBJ1-4; possibly TRBD1 for D (5 bases). Trimming removed 9 bases from V and 4 bases from J, with 15 bases in between. This CDR3 is built from 14 residues. CDR1 LNHDA and CDR2 SQIVND come from the germline V gene (reference sequence). The CDR3: CASYEDTGNEKLFF. The DNA for the CDR3 is TGTGCCAGCTACGAGGACACGGGTAATGAAAAACTGTTTTTT.

V and J are TRBV27 and TRBJ1-2; unclear D gene. The germline CDR1 and CDR2 sequences are MNHEY and SMNVEV (reference sequence). Trimming stripped 6 bases from V and 0 bases from J, with 14 bases between. This CDR3 contains 15 residues. The CDR3 region is CASRGSAGSNYGYTF. The CDR3, as DNA: TGTGCCAGCAGGGGTTCAGCGGGCTCTAACTATGGCTACACCTTC.

The chain combines TRBV7-6 with TRBJ1-1, with D unresolved. This CDR3 is 14 amino acids long. Germline V gene data show CDR1 as SGHVS and CDR2 as FNYEAQ. The germline V and J ends were trimmed by 5 bases and 0 bases, with 10 bases remaining between them. For the CDR3, the DNA is TGTGCCAGCAGCCCCGGGGAGTTGAACACTGAAGCTTTCTTT. It is translated as CASSPGELNTEAFF.

The chain has TRBV10-3 and TRBJ2-7, with D possibly being TRBD1 or TRBD2 (5 bases each). Looked up from germline, CDR1 is ENHRY and CDR2 is SYGVKD. The CDR3 spans 14 residues. V lost 4 bases, J lost 2 bases, and 12 bases lay in between. CDR3 residues: CAISVQGETYEQYF. The CDR3 nucleotides read TGTGCCATCAGTGTTCAGGGAGAAACCTACGAGCAGTACTTC.

This clone appeared once. As DNA, the CDR3 is TGTGCCACCAGCAGAGATTGGGGGGAAAAACTGTTTTTT. Translation: CATSRDWGEKLFF. The rearrangement joins TRBV15 to TRBJ1-4; possibly TRBD1 for D (5 bases). V lost 0 bases to trimming and J lost 8 bases, with 7 bases between them. CDR1 is LNHNV, CDR2 YYDKDF, per germline (reference sequence). The CDR3 is 13 residues long.

V gene TRBV2 combines with J gene TRBJ2-7; possible D gene TRBD2, 5 bases. V was trimmed by 8 bases and J by 3 bases, leaving 11 bases between them. Germline loops: CDR1 SNHLY, CDR2 FYNNEI. This CDR3 is 12 amino acids long. CDR3 sequence (DNA): TGTGCCAGCGGAGGCTCCAACTACGAGCAGTACTTC. Its translation: CASGGSNYEQYF. Supplemented by reference TRBV2 and TRBJ2-7, the full variable domain reads EPEVTQTPSHQVTQMGQEVILRCVPISNHLYFYWYRQILGQKVEFLVSFYNNEISEKSEIFDDQFSVERPDGSNFTLKIRSTKLEDSAMYFCASGGSNYEQYFGPGTRLTVT.

Only a few counts were recorded for this clone. The chain recombines TRBV9 with TRBJ2-2; 8 bases map to TRBD2. Germline V gene lookup returns CDR1 SGDLS and CDR2 YYNGEE. The CDR3 extends over 16 amino acids. The V segment lost 0 bases and the J segment 4 bases; nucleotides outside the gene matches: 5. The CDR3 loop reads CASSVAQGLGTGELFF. CDR3 bases: TGTGCCAGCAGCGTAGCTCAGGGACTAGGCACCGGGGAGCTGTTTTTT.

The chain is built from TRBV7-9 and TRBJ2-3; 10 positions agree with TRBD1. The V gene end was trimmed by 3 bases and the J gene end by 4 bases; junction bases not matched to a gene: 1. Germline CDR1 and CDR2: SEHNR and FQNEAQ (reference sequence). This CDR3 has 14 residues. The CDR3 protein is CASSFGTGADTQYF. Here the CDR3 DNA reads TGTGCCAGCAGCTTCGGGACAGGGGCAGATACGCAGTATTTT.